The T cell receptor (beta chain) described here comes from a study of OX40 agonist ivuxolimab in advanced cancers. Study-wide background: Enrollees could have had prior anti-PD-1, anti-PD-L1 or anti-CTLA-4 therapy, which 35% to 40% had received. The study's findings and limits: By week 6 at 0.1 to 3.0 mg/kg, blood CD4+ and CD8+ T cells had expanded clonally. Averaging showed that CD8+ T cells had more expanded clones than CD4+ did.

There are 14 residues in the CDR3. Germline V lookup: CDR1 KGHSH, CDR2 LQKENI. Trimming took 3 bases from V and 4 from J, leaving 12 bases between them. Autoimmune disease history or systemic immunosuppression led to patients being barred. The protocol was immunoSEQ multiplex PCR, while the TCRdb copy is restricted to in-frame clones and leaves out a portion. The repertoire has fewer than 80,000 clones, over 65% of them found once; the top ten carry approximately 6.1%. A single count supports this clone. Its antigen is currently unknown. This receptor was obtained from an adult with an advanced solid tumor such as melanoma, head and neck, liver or kidney cancer. The chain joins TRBV18 to TRBJ2-5; D not certain. The sample was CD4+ or CD8+ T cells sorted from blood, taken in a trial of the OX40 agonist ivuxolimab. The CDR3 loop is CASSPGIQRETQYF. The CDR3 DNA sequence: TGTGCCAGCTCACCGGGTATCCAGCGAGAGACCCAGTACTTC. The full variable domain, completed using reference TRBV18 and TRBJ2-5, is NAGVMQNPRHLVRRRGQEARLRCSPMKGHSHVYWYRQLPEEGLKFMVYLQKENIIDESGMPKERFSAEFPKEGPSILRIQQVVRGDSAAYFCASSPGIQRETQYFGPGTRLLVL.